Reported below is one T cell receptor beta chain. Per the original data handling: Reference gene primer amplification gave nucleated cell count estimates. Data came from immunoSEQ multiplex PCR; TCRdb stores just in-frame clones and leaves some out. That table is the source of V, J and clone size, and D and trimming were worked out from the DNA. Among around 58,000 clones listed, around 91% were seen once. The CDR3 loop spans 14 amino acids. V shed 1 base and J shed 8 bases, with 11 bases lying between them. CDR1 SGHAT and CDR2 FQNNGV come from the germline V gene. This entry is derived from a study of blood T cell repertoires in COVID-19. Across the study: From the United States, Italy and Spain came samples of acute and convalescent COVID-19. Nucleic acid was either cDNA or gDNA, and it came from T cells, B-cell-depleted T cells, or PBMCs.

The chain couples TRBV11-2 to TRBJ1-4; unclear D gene. This receptor was obtained from a man between 60 and 70 years old with active COVID-19. The sample comprised peripheral blood. Written as DNA, the CDR3 is TGTGCCAGCAGCTTAGGAGGCAGTCGAGAAAAACTGTTTTTT. Protein product: CASSLGGSREKLFF.